These 32 T cell receptor beta chains were sequenced from one sample in a study of blood T cell repertoires in COVID-19. The assay was immunoSEQ multiplex PCR, and TCRdb's table has in-frame clones only and misses some. The sample consists of 200,000 to 250,000 clones, roughly 84% of them appearing once. The specimen sequenced was peripheral blood. Receptors were obtained from a woman aged 80 or older with acute or convalescent COVID-19.

The chain recombines TRBV7-3 with TRBJ2-1; TRBD1 agrees at 7 bases. V shed 5 bases, J shed 5 bases, and the junction held 9 bases outside the gene matches. The length of the CDR3 is 15 residues. The germline gives CDR1 SGHTA, CDR2 FQGTGA. The CDR3 sequence is CASSPEGTVNNEQFF. The DNA of the CDR3 is TGTGCCAGCAGCCCAGAGGGGACAGTTAACAATGAGCAGTTCTTC.

This sequence joins TRBV11-2 and TRBJ2-2; TRBD1 aligns across 7 bases. This CDR3 contains 17 residues. CDR1 SGHAT and CDR2 FQNNGV come from the germline V gene. Trimming removed 0 bases from V and 2 bases from J; junction bases left unmatched: 6. CDR3 region: CASSLDPGTVNTGELFF. In DNA form, the CDR3 reads TGTGCCAGCAGCTTAGACCCCGGGACAGTTAACACCGGGGAGCTGTTTTTT.

The chain recombines TRBV3-1 (or the pseudogene TRBV3-2) with TRBJ2-2; D ambiguous. The CDR3 sequence is 13 residues long. Trimming cost V 2 bases and J 6 bases, with 7 bases left between them. CDR1 LGHDT and CDR2 YNNKEL come from the germline V gene (reference sequence). The CDR3 coding sequence is TGTGCCAGCAGCCAAAACAGAGCCGGGGAGCTGTTTTTT. This gives the protein CASSQNRAGELFF.

The rearrangement links TRBV19 to TRBJ2-1; possibly TRBD2 for D (6 bases). CDR1 LNHDA and CDR2 SQIVND come from the germline V gene (reference sequence). The CDR3 is 14 amino acids. V lost 4 bases to trimming and J lost 10 bases, with 17 bases between them. CDR3 sequence reads: CASSSGTPVPEQFF. The CDR3 DNA reads TGTGCCAGTAGTAGCGGGACGCCAGTTCCAGAGCAGTTCTTC.

Here the CDR3 DNA reads TGTGCCAGCAGCCCGTACGCGCTGAGGAGCAATGAGCAGTTCTTC. Residues: CASSPYALRSNEQFF. The chain couples TRBV3-1 (or the pseudogene TRBV3-2) to TRBJ2-1; D unresolved. V dropped 4 bases and J dropped 6 bases, with 16 bases sitting between them. Germline V gene data show CDR1 as LGHDT and CDR2 as YNNKEL (reference sequence). The CDR3 is made up of 15 amino acids.

The chain recombines TRBV12-3 or TRBV12-4 with TRBJ1-1; no firm D call. Between the trimmed V and J ends, which lost 6 bases and 5 bases, there was a span of 13 bases. This CDR3 has 13 residues. CDR3 in DNA: TGTGCCAGCAGCCTCGGGAGGGATACTGAAGCTTTCTTT. It encodes CASSLGRDTEAFF.

The chain is built from TRBV20-1 and TRBJ1-5; D call uncertain. Per the germline V gene, CDR1 is DFQATT and CDR2 is SNEGSKA (reference sequence). The ends were cut back, 3 bases at V and 8 bases at J, with 11 bases in the middle. The CDR3 consists of 12 residues. CDR3 bases: TGCAGTGCTAGTACGGTTAGAGAGCCCCAGCATTTT. Protein sequence: CSASTVREPQHF.

The chain is built from TRBV7-2 and TRBJ1-1, with 7 bases identical to TRBD1. Germline loops: CDR1 SGHTA, CDR2 FQGNSA. J lost 1 base, V lost 5 bases, and 7 bases had no gene match. This CDR3 comprises 15 residues. The CDR3 region has the DNA TGTGCCAGCAGCCCCTGGGACAGCTCGAACACTGAAGCTTTCTTT. It specifies CASSPWDSSNTEAFF.

The chain combines TRBV18 with TRBJ1-4, with no clear D. Germline assignment: CDR1 KGHSH and CDR2 LQKENI. V dropped 5 bases and J dropped 8 bases, with 18 bases sitting between them. This CDR3 comprises 15 residues. Written as DNA, the CDR3 is TGTGCCAGCTCATTCTACTCGGGTGGTCAAGAAAAACTGTTTTTT. It encodes CASSFYSGGQEKLFF.

This chain links TRBV5-1 with TRBJ2-2; TRBD1 aligns across 10 bases. V shed 4 bases, J shed 3 bases, and the junction held 3 bases outside the gene matches. This CDR3 region has 15 residues. Germline loops: CDR1 SGHRS, CDR2 YFSETQ. CDR3 nucleotides: TGCGCCAGCAGCCGGGACAGGGGCGACACCGGGGAGCTGTTTTTT. It encodes CASSRDRGDTGELFF.

The gene calls are TRBV19 and TRBJ2-7; the D gene is possibly TRBD2 (5 bases). Trimming took off 5 bases at V and 2 bases at J, with 13 bases between the two ends. This CDR3 contains 14 residues. CDR1 is LNHDA and CDR2 is SQIVND in the germline V gene (reference sequence). CDR3 in amino acids: CASSEGYEAYEQYF. Written as DNA, the CDR3 is TGTGCCAGTAGTGAGGGTTATGAAGCCTACGAGCAGTACTTC.

The chain uses TRBV9 and TRBJ2-2; 8 nucleotides line up with TRBD1. V lost 5 bases and J lost 1; bases outside the gene matches: 7. CDR1 is SGDLS and CDR2 is YYNGEE in the germline V gene. This CDR3 is 16 amino acids long. The CDR3 spells CASSLPGTGNTGELFF. The DNA of the CDR3 is TGTGCCAGCAGTTTACCCGGGACAGGGAACACCGGGGAGCTGTTTTTT.

CDR3 amino acids: CAISVTGGLGGNQPQHF. DNA of the CDR3: TGTGCCATCAGTGTGACAGGGGGTTTAGGGGGCAATCAGCCCCAGCATTTT. The genes are TRBV10-3 and TRBJ1-5; 9 positions match TRBD1. The CDR3 runs to 17 residues. V lost 4 bases to trimming and J lost 2 bases; unmatched junction nucleotides: 9. Germline lookup yields CDR1 ENHRY and CDR2 SYGVKD.

As for this clone: Other DNA sequences in the same sample also yield this CDR3. The CDR3 coding sequence is TGCGCCAGCAGCGAGGACTCGCTCTATGGCTACACCTTC. The encoded protein is CASSEDSLYGYTF. This chain uses TRBV5-1 with TRBJ1-2; D is unresolved. Trimming removed 4 bases from V and 4 bases from J, with 11 bases in between. Germline V gene lookup returns CDR1 SGHRS and CDR2 YFSETQ. This CDR3 region has 13 residues.

V and J are TRBV7-9 and TRBJ2-7; 8 bases line up with TRBD2. The length of the CDR3 is 13 residues. Germline CDR1 and CDR2: SEHNR and FQNEAQ (reference sequence). V dropped 4 bases and J dropped 4; count of bases not matched to a gene: 3. CDR3 sequence reads: CASSSGLVYEQYF. Here the CDR3 DNA reads TGTGCCAGCAGCTCGGGACTAGTGTACGAGCAGTACTTC.

The chain has TRBV7-3 and TRBJ1-5; possibly TRBD1 for D (5 bases). The CDR3 consists of 14 residues. Per the germline V gene, CDR1 is SGHTA and CDR2 is FQGTGA. V lost 3 bases to trimming and J lost 6 bases, with 12 bases between them. DNA of the CDR3: TGTGCCAGCAGCTTGGGAGGGGCGGGTCAGCCCCAGCATTTT. Its translation: CASSLGGAGQPQHF.

The rearrangement links TRBV2 to TRBJ1-5; 7 nucleotides align to TRBD1. CDR1 SNHLY and CDR2 FYNNEI come from the germline V gene. Trimming at V came to 8 bases and at J to 6 bases, leaving 10 bases not matched to a gene. The CDR3 spans 14 residues. The CDR3 DNA reads TGTGCCAGCGAGTCCGACAGGGTCGGTCAGCCCCAGCATTTT. It encodes CASESDRVGQPQHF. Full variable domain (rest looked up from reference TRBV2 and TRBJ1-5): EPEVTQTPSHQVTQMGQEVILRCVPISNHLYFYWYRQILGQKVEFLVSFYNNEISEKSEIFDDQFSVERPDGSNFTLKIRSTKLEDSAMYFCASESDRVGQPQHFGDGTRLSIL.

On this clone: The same CDR3 is also encoded by other DNA sequences in this sample. The genes are TRBV7-9 and TRBJ1-5; D is possibly TRBD1 (5 bases). The ends were cut back, 1 base at V and 7 bases at J, with 14 bases in the middle. The CDR3 loop spans 15 amino acids. Germline loops: CDR1 SEHNR, CDR2 FQNEAQ (reference sequence). CDR3 residues: CASSLDGQGNQPQHF. In DNA, the CDR3 is TGTGCCAGCAGCTTAGACGGTCAGGGTAACCAGCCCCAGCATTTT.

The gene calls are TRBV12-3 or TRBV12-4 and TRBJ2-5, with 9 bases that match TRBD1. Germline trimming cut 5 bases from V and 3 bases from J; bases unmatched to any gene: 1. CDR3 length: 13 residues. The CDR3 DNA sequence: TGTGCCAGCAGTCGGACAGGGGAAGAGACCCAGTACTTC. It yields the protein CASSRTGEETQYF.

CDR3 loop: CASSESTGNQETQYF. Here the CDR3 DNA reads TGTGCCAGCAGTGAATCGACAGGGAATCAAGAGACCCAGTACTTC. The chain carries TRBV6-1 and TRBJ2-5, with TRBD1 identical over 7 bases. The CDR3 has 15 amino acids. Germline V gene lookup returns CDR1 MNHNS and CDR2 SASEGT. V lost 2 bases to trimming and J lost 2 bases; unmatched junction nucleotides: 5.

Worth noting for this clone: One end of the junction fails to match germline, which may point to a read error. The gene calls are TRBV4-2 and TRBJ2-4, with 8 nucleotides matching TRBD1. Germline V gives CDR1 LGHNA, CDR2 YNFKEQ. The length of the CDR3 is 10 residues. The CDR3 sequence: CASSQGDRWF. CDR3 in DNA: TGTGCCAGCAGCCAGGGGGACAGGTGGTTC.

This chain uses TRBV11-3 with TRBJ2-7, with 11 bases fitting TRBD1. Germline CDR1 is SGHNT and CDR2 is YENEEA. V shed 4 bases, J shed 3 bases, and the junction held 5 bases outside the gene matches. The CDR3 spans 15 residues. The DNA for the CDR3 is TGTGCCAGCAGCTCTGGACAGGGGGCGGTCTACGAGCAGTACTTC. This translates into CASSSGQGAVYEQYF.

V and J are TRBV6-5 and TRBJ1-2; TRBD1 matches 7 bases. The CDR3 runs to 13 residues. From germline, CDR1 is MNHEY and CDR2 SVGAGI. The ends lost 8 bases at V and 4 bases at J; junction bases unmatched: 7. The chain's CDR3 is CASVRGPGYGYTF. The DNA for the CDR3 is TGTGCCAGCGTGAGGGGGCCTGGCTATGGCTACACCTTC.

This clone was seen only once. The chain links TRBV20-1 to TRBJ1-5; 7 nucleotides match TRBD1. The CDR3 has 15 amino acids. Germline CDR1 DFQATT, CDR2 SNEGSKA (reference sequence). Losses at the gene ends were 6 bases for V and 4 bases for J; bases not matched to a gene: 12. The CDR3 DNA is TGCAGTGCCAGTGGAGGGGGCGCAGGGAATCAGCCCCAGCATTTT. Encoded protein: CSASGGGAGNQPQHF.

Only one count was recorded for this clone. The V call is TRBV20-1, the J call TRBJ1-5, with D tentatively TRBD1 (6 bases). CDR1 DFQATT and CDR2 SNEGSKA come from the germline V gene (reference sequence). The V and J ends lost 6 bases and 0 bases respectively, with 24 bases between them. The CDR3 has 18 amino acids. CDR3 loop: CSASGALGTSYSNQPQHF. The CDR3 nucleotides read TGCAGTGCCAGTGGGGCCCTTGGGACATCGTATAGCAATCAGCCCCAGCATTTT.

Only one count was recorded for this clone. The CDR3, as DNA: TGTGCCAGCAGCGGGTCCCTGAACACTGAAGCTTTCTTT. Encoded protein: CASSGSLNTEAFF. The chain couples TRBV2 to TRBJ1-1, with D hard to call. The germline gives CDR1 SNHLY, CDR2 FYNNEI. Deletions cut 6 bases from V and 0 bases from J, with 8 bases between. The CDR3 has 13 residues.

This clone appeared a few times. The chain joins TRBV11-2 to TRBJ2-2; 9 bases align to TRBD2. Trimming removed 5 bases from V and 6 bases from J; junction bases left unmatched: 10. The CDR3 extends over 16 amino acids. Germline V lookup: CDR1 SGHAT, CDR2 FQNNGV. In DNA, the CDR3 is TGTGCCAGCAGCCCGGGGGGGCTAGCGGGGTCCGGGGAGCTGTTTTTT. It translates to CASSPGGLAGSGELFF.

This chain connects TRBV10-3 to TRBJ2-7; 8 nucleotides agree with TRBD2. The germline V gene has CDR1 ENHRY and CDR2 SYGVKD. The J segment lost 2 bases and the V segment lost 3 bases, leaving 3 bases of the junction unmatched. This CDR3 has 14 residues. The CDR3 DNA reads as TGTGCCATCAGTGATCGGGGGGGGGCCTACGAGCAGTACTTC. This gives the protein CAISDRGGAYEQYF.

This chain links TRBV27 with TRBJ1-1; possibly TRBD1 for D (5 bases). Germline V gene data show CDR1 as MNHEY and CDR2 as SMNVEV (reference sequence). The CDR3 extends over 14 amino acids. V lost 2 bases, J lost 6 bases, and 13 bases lay in between. CDR3 residues: CASSLRSRTSEAFF. The CDR3 DNA sequence: TGTGCCAGCAGTTTACGTAGCAGGACATCTGAAGCTTTCTTT.

The chain employs TRBV6-4 and TRBJ1-6; TRBD1 aligns across 7 bases. The CDR3 totals 14 residues. The V segment lost 6 bases and the J segment 6 bases; nucleotides outside the gene matches: 5. The germline V gene encodes CDR1 MRHNA and CDR2 SNTAGT. CDR3 DNA sequence: TGTGCCAGCAGGCTGACAGGGTCTAATTCACCCCTCCACTTT. This sequence encodes CASRLTGSNSPLHF.

The rearrangement links TRBV6-5 to TRBJ2-4; 7 nucleotides agree with TRBD1. Germline V CDR1 and CDR2: MNHEY, SVGAGI. This CDR3 has 15 amino acids. V gave up 6 bases and J gave up 8 bases; unmatched junction bases: 13. The CDR3 DNA reads as TGTGCCAGCAGGCGAAGTGGGACAGTTGGGGACATTCAGTACTTC. Protein sequence: CASRRSGTVGDIQYF.

The chain has TRBV7-9 and TRBJ1-3, with TRBD1 matching over 7 bases. The ends lost 4 bases at V and 4 bases at J; junction bases unmatched: 1. The CDR3 is 13 amino acids. Germline-derived CDR1 and CDR2 are SEHNR and FQNEAQ (reference sequence). In DNA form, the CDR3 reads TGTGCCAGCAGCTCGGACAGGGGAAACACCATATATTTT. Translation: CASSSDRGNTIYF.